A selection of T cell receptor beta chains follows, all from one sample in a study of T cells in Graves' hyperthyroidism and ophthalmopathy. Using its own MiXCR run on the multiplex PCR reads, TCRdb lists one record per CDR3 protein. Of 500,000 to 550,000 distinct CDR3 sequences listed, less than 25% are singletons. Sequencing was carried out using blood. The receptors here all came from a man aged 18 to 29 with Graves' hyperthyroidism. Both conserved end residues are part of each CDR3. D genes are given only for firm matches. Rows may omit the clone size; those that give it use once, few, many or a size class.

clone_size d_call j_call v_call cdr3_nt cdr3_aa
many - TRBJ2-7 TRBV6-5 TGTGCCAGCAGTAATCTAGTCTACGAGCAGTACTTC CASSNLVYEQYF
few - TRBJ2-2 TRBV12-3/TRBV12-4 TGTGCCAGCAGTTTTTACGAGCCCCCCACCGGGGAGCTGTTTTTT CASSFYEPPTGELFF
many - TRBJ1-1 TRBV19 TGTGCCAGTAGTATAAATGTGTTATGGAACACTGAAGCTTTCTTT CASSINVLWNTEAFF
- - TRBJ1-5 TRBV4-1 TGCGCCAGCAGCCAAAAAACAGGGCTCTGGGATCAGCCCCAGCATTTT CASSQKTGLWDQPQHF
many - TRBJ2-7 TRBV11-1 TGTGCCAGCAGCCTCGACCCAGACTACGAGCAGTACTTC CASSLDPDYEQYF
many TRBD1 TRBJ2-5 TRBV30 TGTGCCTGGAGCCGGACAGGGGGTTATGGAAAGACCCAGTACTTC CAWSRTGGYGKTQYF
many - TRBJ1-5 TRBV20-1 TGCAGTGCTACCTCTACAGGAGGCGGTCAGCCCCAGCATTTT CSATSTGGGQPQHF
many - TRBJ1-1 TRBV30 TGTGCCTGGAGTAACTTAGGAACTGAAGCTTTCTTT CAWSNLGTEAFF
many TRBD1 TRBJ1-1 TRBV25-1 TGTGCCAGCAGAAGGACAGGGGTGTTAGACACTGAAGCTTTCTTT CASRRTGVLDTEAFF
many - TRBJ2-5 TRBV6-1 TGTGCCAGCAGAGGGGGAGCTCGCGAGACCCAGTACTTC CASRGGARETQYF
many - TRBJ2-2 TRBV6-1 TGTGCCAGCAGTGAATTATGGGGCGCCGACACCGGGGAGCTGTTTTTT CASSELWGADTGELFF
- - TRBJ2-2 TRBV12-3/TRBV12-4 TGTGCCAGCAGTCCGGGTCGTTCCACCGGGGAGCTGTTTTTT CASSPGRSTGELFF
few - TRBJ2-7 TRBV6-5 TGTGCCAGCAGTTTAAGGACATCCTTCTACGAGCAGTACTTC CASSLRTSFYEQYF
many - TRBJ2-2 TRBV7-8 TGTGCCAGCAGCTTGCTCGTTTATCCGGCGAACACCGGGGAGCTGTTTTTT CASSLLVYPANTGELFF
many - TRBJ2-5 TRBV7-4 TGTGCCAGCAGCTTAAGAAGCGGGCGTCAAGAGACCCAGTACTTC CASSLRSGRQETQYF
- - TRBJ1-2 TRBV3-1 TGTGCCAGCAGCCAGAAGTCCGGGCTCGGCTACACCTTC CASSQKSGLGYTF
many - TRBJ2-7 TRBV12-3/TRBV12-4 TGTGCCAGCACGGAGGGTAGGGAAAATTCCTACGAGCAGTACTTC CASTEGRENSYEQYF
many - TRBJ2-2 TRBV6-1 TGTGCCAGCAGTGAAAGCGACACCGGGGAGCTGTTTTTT CASSESDTGELFF
- - TRBJ1-5 TRBV6-5 TGTGCCAGCAGTTGGGACCGGCATCAGCCCCAGCATTTT CASSWDRHQPQHF
many - TRBJ2-5 TRBV11-2 TGTGCCAGCAGCTTTACTGAAGAGACCCAGTACTTC CASSFTEETQYF
- - TRBJ2-7 TRBV5-1 TGCGCCAGCAAAGCCGGAGAGGAGCAGTACTTC CASKAGEEQYF
- - TRBJ1-2 TRBV20-1 TGCAGTGCGCCGGTACTTCAGGGGATGAGTTATGGCTACACCTTC CSAPVLQGMSYGYTF
- - TRBJ2-3 TRBV12-3/TRBV12-4 TGTGCCAGCAGTTTAGCGGGGACAGATACGCAGTATTTT CASSLAGTDTQYF
many TRBD1 TRBJ2-5 TRBV20-1 TGCAGTGCTACCACAGGGGGCGGGGAGACCCAGTACTTC CSATTGGGETQYF
- TRBD2 TRBJ2-5 TRBV28 TGTGCCAGCAGATTAAGAGGCGGGGGGACACAAGAGACCCAGTACTTC CASRLRGGGTQETQYF
many - TRBJ2-7 TRBV11-2 TGTGCCAGCAGCTTAATAGTGTCCTACGAGCAGTACTTC CASSLIVSYEQYF
- TRBD1 TRBJ2-7 TRBV5-5 TGTGCCAACACCGTACCCCGACAGGGCGCGCAGTACTTC CANTVPRQGAQYF
few - TRBJ2-7 TRBV30 TGTGCCTGGAGTGCACGGACAGCGATCTCCTACGAGCAGTACTTC CAWSARTAISYEQYF
many - TRBJ1-1 TRBV7-9 TGTGCCAGCGGAGGATTGGAAGGGGCGACTGAAGCTTTCTTT CASGGLEGATEAFF
few - TRBJ2-5 TRBV20-1 TGCAGTGCTGCTAGTGGGTCGGAGACCCAGTACTTC CSAASGSETQYF
- - TRBJ2-5 TRBV12-3/TRBV12-4 TGTGCCAGCAGCCCCAAATACCGAGAAGAGACCCAGTACTTC CASSPKYREETQYF
- - TRBJ1-2 TRBV12-3/TRBV12-4 TGTGCCAGCAGTTTCGGACCGGGAAATGGCTACACCTTC CASSFGPGNGYTF
many - TRBJ1-2 TRBV2 TGTGCCAGCAGGCCTTACAACTATGGCTACACCTTC CASRPYNYGYTF
- - TRBJ2-6 TRBV5-1 TGCGCCAGCAGCGAGACAAGGGTCAGCTCTGGGGCCAACGTCCTGACTTTC CASSETRVSSGANVLTF
few - TRBJ1-6 TRBV5-1 TGCGCCAGCAGCCCTCAGGGTGGTAGTAATTCACCCCTCCACTTT CASSPQGGSNSPLHF
- - TRBJ1-6 TRBV20-1 TGCAGTGCCTCTACCTTGACCGATTTGGGGAATTCACCCCTCCACTTT CSASTLTDLGNSPLHF
- - TRBJ1-6 TRBV6-1 TGTGCCAGCAGTGAGGCTTCTAATTCACCCCTCCACTTT CASSEASNSPLHF
- - TRBJ1-2 TRBV7-9 TGTGCCAGCAGCCCGCCAGGGGTAGAGGGCTACACCTTC CASSPPGVEGYTF
many - TRBJ1-2 TRBV20-1 TGCAGTGCTAGAGATTATAGGGAACGTGGCTACACCTTC CSARDYRERGYTF
many TRBD1 TRBJ2-5 TRBV20-1 TGCAGTACAGGGGCAGGGGAGACCCAGTACTTC CSTGAGETQYF
few - TRBJ2-5 TRBV5-1 TGCGCCAGCAGCTTGTTTCCAGATCAAGAGACCCAGTACTTC CASSLFPDQETQYF
many - TRBJ1-1 TRBV5-1 TGCGCCAGCAGCCTTTTAACGGGAGGAAGCATGAACACTGAAGCTTTCTTT CASSLLTGGSMNTEAFF
many - TRBJ1-5 TRBV12-3/TRBV12-4 TGTGCCAGCAGTTGGAGATCTAATCAGCCCCAGCATTTT CASSWRSNQPQHF
- - TRBJ2-7 TRBV7-2 TGTGCCAGCAGCCCCACGCGAGAATCCTACGAGCAGTACTTC CASSPTRESYEQYF
- TRBD1 TRBJ2-7 TRBV5-1 TGCGCCAGCCATCGACAGGGAGACTCCTACGATCAGTACTTC CASHRQGDSYDQYF
many - TRBJ2-7 TRBV28 TGTGCCAGCAGTTTTGGGTCGCCTCAGAGGACCCCAGAGGACCCCTACGAGCAGTACTTC CASSFGSPQRTPEDPYEQYF
few TRBD1 TRBJ1-1 TRBV5-5 TGTGCCAGCAGCTTAGGTGGACAGGGGTCGAACACTGAAGCTTTCTTT CASSLGGQGSNTEAFF
few - TRBJ1-1 TRBV6-2/TRBV6-3 TGTGCCAGCAGTTACTCTGGCCGGGGGTATGACACTGAAGCTTTCTTT CASSYSGRGYDTEAFF
many - TRBJ1-5 TRBV6-1 TGTGCCAGCAGTGAAGCGGGGGGGGTTAGCAATCAGCCCCAGCATTTT CASSEAGGVSNQPQHF
many - TRBJ1-2 TRBV2 TGTGCCAGCAGGAAACTAGGACTCCACACCTTC CASRKLGLHTF
- TRBD1 TRBJ2-5 TRBV15 TGTGCCACCAGCAGAGACGACAGGGGGATACACCAAGAGACCCAGTACTTC CATSRDDRGIHQETQYF
many TRBD1 TRBJ2-5 TRBV27 TGTGCCAGCAGCCCGACAGGGGAAGAGACCCAGTACTTC CASSPTGEETQYF
many - TRBJ1-2 TRBV12-3/TRBV12-4 TGTGCCAGCAGCCGCGGACACCTTGATAACTATGGCTACACCTTC CASSRGHLDNYGYTF
- - TRBJ1-2 TRBV7-9 TGTGTCAGCAGTCTCGGACGGGGCGGGGATTATGGCTACACCTTC CVSSLGRGGDYGYTF
many - TRBJ1-5 TRBV28 TGTGCCAGCAGCATAAGGGGTCCTTATAGCAATCAGCCCCAGCATTTT CASSIRGPYSNQPQHF